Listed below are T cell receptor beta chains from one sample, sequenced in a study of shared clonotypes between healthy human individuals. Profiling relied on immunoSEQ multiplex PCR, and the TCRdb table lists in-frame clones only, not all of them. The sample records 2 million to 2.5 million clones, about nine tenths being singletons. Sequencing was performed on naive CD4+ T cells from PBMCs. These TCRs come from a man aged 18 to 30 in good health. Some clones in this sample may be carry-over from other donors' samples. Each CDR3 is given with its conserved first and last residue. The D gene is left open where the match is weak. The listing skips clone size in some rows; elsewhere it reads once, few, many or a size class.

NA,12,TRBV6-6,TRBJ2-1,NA,TGTGCCAGCGTGGGCAGCTCCAATGAGCAGTTCTTC,CASVGSSNEQFF
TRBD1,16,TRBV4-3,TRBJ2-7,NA,TGCGCCAGCAGCCAGTACGGGACAGGGCCGTCCTACGAGCAGTACTTC,CASSQYGTGPSYEQYF
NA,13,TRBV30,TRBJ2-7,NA,TGTGCCTGGAGCAACCGGGACAACAGCGAGCAGTACTTC,CAWSNRDNSEQYF
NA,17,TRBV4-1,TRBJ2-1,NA,TGCGCCAGCAGCCAGGGGACCATAGGCCTCTCCTACAATGAGCAGTTCTTC,CASSQGTIGLSYNEQFF
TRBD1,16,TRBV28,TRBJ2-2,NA,TGTGCCAGCAGTTCCCCGGGACAGGGGAGGACCGGGGAGCTGTTTTTT,CASSSPGQGRTGELFF
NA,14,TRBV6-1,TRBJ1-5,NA,TGTGCCAGCAGCCCCCATTATAGCAATCAGCCCCAGCATTTT,CASSPHYSNQPQHF
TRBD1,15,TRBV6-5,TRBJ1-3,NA,TGTGCCAGCAGGCAAACCGGGACAGGAGGAAACACCATATATTTT,CASRQTGTGGNTIYF
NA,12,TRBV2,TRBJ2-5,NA,TGTGCCAGCAAGAGGGAGATAGAGACCCAGTACTTC,CASKREIETQYF
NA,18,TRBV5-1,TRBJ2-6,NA,TGCGCCACCGAAATAGGGCGGGGCCCCTCCGCTGGGGCCAACGTCCTGACTTTC,CATEIGRGPSAGANVLTF
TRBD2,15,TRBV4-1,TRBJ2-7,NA,TGCGCCAGCAGCCCGGGACTAGCGGGACCCTACGAGCAGTACTTC,CASSPGLAGPYEQYF
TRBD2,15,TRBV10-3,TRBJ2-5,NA,TGTGCCATCAGCCAGCCGGGGCGGGGGAGAGAGACCCAGTACTTC,CAISQPGRGRETQYF
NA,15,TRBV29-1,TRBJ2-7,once,TGCAGCGTTGATGGATCGTCGCTAGCGATAAACGAGCAGTACTTC,CSVDGSSLAINEQYF
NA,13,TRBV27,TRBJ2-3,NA,TGTGCCAGCAGTTACGAGGGGCCAGATACGCAGTATTTT,CASSYEGPDTQYF
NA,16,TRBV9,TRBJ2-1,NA,TGTGCCAGCAGCGTAGTCGGGGCTTCAGGTAACAATGAGCAGTTCTTC,CASSVVGASGNNEQFF
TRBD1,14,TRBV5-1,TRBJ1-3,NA,TGCGCCAGCAGCTTGGGACAGGGCGGAAACACCATATATTTT,CASSLGQGGNTIYF
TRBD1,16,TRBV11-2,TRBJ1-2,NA,TGTGCCAGCAGCTTGTGGCCGGGACAGGGGGACTATGGCTACACCTTC,CASSLWPGQGDYGYTF
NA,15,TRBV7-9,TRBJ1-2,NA,TGTGCCAGCAGTACAGGGAGGCCCCTCAACTATGGCTACACCTTC,CASSTGRPLNYGYTF
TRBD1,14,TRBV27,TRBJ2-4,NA,TGTGCCAGCAGTCCACAGGGGGCGGGAAACATTCAGTACTTC,CASSPQGAGNIQYF
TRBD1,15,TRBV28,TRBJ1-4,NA,TGTGCCAGCAGTTACCAGGGACAGAGAACTGAAAAACTGTTTTTT,CASSYQGQRTEKLFF
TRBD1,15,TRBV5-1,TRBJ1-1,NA,TGCGCCAGCAGCTCACAGGGGAGTAGAAACACTGAGGCTTTCTTT,CASSSQGSRNTEAFF
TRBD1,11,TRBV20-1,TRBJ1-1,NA,TGCAGGGGGTCAGGGGGCTCTGAAGCTTTCTTT,CRGSGGSEAFF
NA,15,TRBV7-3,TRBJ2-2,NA,TGTGCCAGCAGCTCCTCCCCCGGGGACGTCGGGGAGCTGTTTTTT,CASSSSPGDVGELFF
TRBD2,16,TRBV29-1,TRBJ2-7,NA,TGCAGCGTTGGGGGACTAGCGGGAGGAGCCTCCTACGAGCAGTACTTC,CSVGGLAGGASYEQYF
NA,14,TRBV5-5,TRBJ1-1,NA,TGTGCCAGCAGCTTGGATGGGTTGAACACTGAAGCTTTCTTT,CASSLDGLNTEAFF
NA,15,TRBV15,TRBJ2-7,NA,TGTGCCACCAGCAGAGAGGGGCTGCTGGAGTACGAGCAGTACTTC,CATSREGLLEYEQYF
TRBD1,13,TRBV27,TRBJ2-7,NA,TGTGCCAGCAGGGACAGGAGCTCCTACGAGCAGTACTTC,CASRDRSSYEQYF
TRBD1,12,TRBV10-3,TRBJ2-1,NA,TGTGCCATCAGTAGGACAGGTGATGAGCAGTTCTTC,CAISRTGDEQFF
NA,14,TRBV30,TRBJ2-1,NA,TGTGCCTGGAGTCGGTTCGGACGCCGAAATGAGCAGTTCTTC,CAWSRFGRRNEQFF
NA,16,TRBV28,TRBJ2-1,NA,TGTGCCAGCAGTTCGAAACTAGTCAGCTCCTACAATGAGCAGTTCTTC,CASSSKLVSSYNEQFF
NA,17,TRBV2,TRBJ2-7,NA,TGTGCCAGCCGGGGGAGGTACCTCGCAAAATCCGCCTACGAGCAGTACTTC,CASRGRYLAKSAYEQYF
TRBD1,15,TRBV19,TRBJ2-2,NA,TGTGCCAGCAGGAGGGGGACAGGGAAGACCGGGGAGCTGTTTTTT,CASRRGTGKTGELFF